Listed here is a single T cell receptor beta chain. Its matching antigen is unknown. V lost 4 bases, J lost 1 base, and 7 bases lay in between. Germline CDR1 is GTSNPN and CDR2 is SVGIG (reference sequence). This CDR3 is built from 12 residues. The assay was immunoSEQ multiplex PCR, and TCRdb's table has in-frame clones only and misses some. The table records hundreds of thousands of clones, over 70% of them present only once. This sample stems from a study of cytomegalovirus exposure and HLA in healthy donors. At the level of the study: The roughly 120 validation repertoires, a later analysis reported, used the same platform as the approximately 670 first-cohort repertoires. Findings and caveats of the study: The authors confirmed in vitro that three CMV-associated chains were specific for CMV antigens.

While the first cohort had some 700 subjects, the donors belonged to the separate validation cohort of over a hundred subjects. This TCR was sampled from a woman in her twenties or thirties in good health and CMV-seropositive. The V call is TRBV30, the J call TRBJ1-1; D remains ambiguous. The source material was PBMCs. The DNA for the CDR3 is TGTGCCTGGAATGGCGGGAACACTGAAGCTTTCTTT. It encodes CAWNGGNTEAFF. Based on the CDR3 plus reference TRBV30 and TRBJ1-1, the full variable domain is SQTIHQWPATLVQPVGSPLSLECTVEGTSNPNLYWYRQAAGRGLQLLFYSVGIGQISSEVPQNLSASRPQDRQFILSSKKLLLSDSGFYLCAWNGGNTEAFFGQGTRLTVV.